The entry that follows covers one T cell receptor beta chain sequence. The antigen is not known. These data originate in a study of CD8+ T cells in alopecia areata. Study-wide background: Patients received oral tofacitinib, 5 to 10 mg twice daily, for moderate-to-severe alopecia areata. The study gave tofacitinib for 6 to 18 months, then 6 months off drug. General study points: Scalp clonality and expanded CD8+ clones among the top 100 showed significant decreases with tofacitinib.

Extracted RNA was reverse transcribed into cDNA, the sequencing template. TCRdb's table, derived via immunoSEQ multiplex PCR, lists solely in-frame clones and lacks some. The data contain around 190,000 clones, under 70% of them singletons. CDR3 length: 14 amino acids. Described treatment: oral pan-JAK inhibitor, 5-10 mg twice daily. This sequence was found in a human donor with alopecia areata. The sequenced sample was CD4+ T cells sorted from blood, obtained at week 4, from a patient treated with tofacitinib. The rearrangement joins TRBV21-1 to TRBJ2-7; the D call in the table, TRBD1, was not verified against the DNA. TRBV21-1 represents a pseudogene. For the CDR3, the DNA is TGTGCCAGCAGTGGACAGGCCTTCTCCTACGAGCAGTACTTC. As protein: CASSGQAFSYEQYF.